This T cell receptor beta chain stems from a study of blood T cells in healthy people across ages. Trimming left V 6 bases short and J 7 bases short, with 16 bases between. This CDR3 contains 14 residues. The V gene's germline CDR1 is MNHGY and CDR2 SAAAGT. This clonotype was seen repeatedly, ten times or more. It was with a sample-barcoded 5' primer and a J-beta primer mix that a second PCR of roughly 7 to 12 cycles was run. Each CDR3 protein gets one entry after TCRdb re-called the 5' RACE reads with MiXCR. The sample has about 1.7 million distinct CDR3 sequences; 28% are singletons. The sequencing sample was made of blood. This receptor was obtained from a woman aged 25 to 39 in good health. The gene calls are TRBV6-8 and TRBJ1-5, with TRBD1 as a possible D gene (6 bases). In DNA, the CDR3 is TGTGCCAGCAGAAATAACCGGGGACACCAGCCCCAGCATTTT. This codes for CASRNNRGHQPQHF.